These 15 T cell receptor beta chains originate from one sample sequenced in a study of cytomegalovirus exposure and HLA in healthy donors. 60 Vbeta and 13 Jbeta primers were used in PCR. The assay was immunoSEQ multiplex PCR, and TCRdb's table has in-frame clones only and misses some. Of under 130,000 clones in the sample, roughly 70% were seen once. Sequenced material: PBMCs. All receptors come from a man aged 40-49 years in good health and CMV-seropositive.

On this clone itself: Other nucleotide sequences in the sample specify the same CDR3. The rearrangement links TRBV29-1 to TRBJ1-2, with D possibly being TRBD1 (6 bases). Trimming cost V 3 bases and J 8 bases, with 13 bases left between them. This CDR3 has 12 residues. Germline-derived CDR1 and CDR2 are SQVTM and ANQGSEA. In DNA form, the CDR3 reads TGCAGCGTTGAGGGAGGGGGAGAAGGCTACACCTTC. Translated, it gives CSVEGGGEGYTF.

This sequence joins TRBV28 and TRBJ1-2; TRBD1 might be the D (5 bases). V lost 5 bases, J lost 4 bases, and 8 bases lay in between. Looked up from germline, CDR1 is MDHEN and CDR2 is SYDVKM. This CDR3 region has 12 residues. This chain's CDR3 is CASSNQGYGYTF. Written as DNA, the CDR3 is TGTGCCAGCAGTAACCAGGGCTATGGCTACACCTTC.

This chain links TRBV7-2 with TRBJ2-7; tentative D call: TRBD2 (5 bases). Germline loops: CDR1 SGHTA, CDR2 FQGNSA. Trimming shortened V by 3 bases and J by 3 bases, and 9 bases separated the two germline ends. CDR3 size: 13 residues. CDR3 sequence: CASSLDSNYEQYF. CDR3 DNA sequence: TGTGCCAGCAGCTTGGACTCGAACTACGAGCAGTACTTC.

The chain carries TRBV19 and TRBJ1-2, with 7 bases fitting TRBD1. CDR3 length equals 11 residues. Germline V gives CDR1 LNHDA, CDR2 SQIVND (reference sequence). J was trimmed by 8 bases and V by 11 bases; bases with no gene match: 8. The CDR3 region is CACRGGRGYTF. Here the CDR3 DNA reads TGTGCCTGTCGAGGGGGCAGGGGCTACACCTTC.

The chain has TRBV28 and TRBJ2-5, with TRBD2 matching 14 bases. V lost 5 bases to trimming and J lost 5 bases; unmatched junction nucleotides: 7. The CDR3 length is 16 residues. Germline assignment: CDR1 MDHEN and CDR2 SYDVKM. The CDR3 region is CASSATSGRAQETQYF. The CDR3 DNA reads TGTGCCAGCAGTGCGACTAGCGGGAGGGCCCAGGAGACCCAGTACTTC. Variable domain in full (rest from reference TRBV28 and TRBJ2-5): DVKVTQSSRYLVKRTGEKVFLECVQDMDHENMFWYRQDPGLGLRLIYFSYDVKMKEKGDIPEGYSVSREKKERFSLILESASTNQTSMYLCASSATSGRAQETQYFGPGTRLLVL.

This clone was observed a handful of times. The rearrangement uses TRBV4-3 and TRBJ2-7; the match to TRBD1 covers 9 bases. The CDR3 is made up of 15 amino acids. The germline gives CDR1 LGHNA, CDR2 YSLEER. With 0 bases clipped from V and 3 bases from J, the junction kept 3 bases outside the gene matches. CDR3 in DNA: TGCGCCAGCAGCCAAGAGCAGACAGGGGGCTACGAGCAGTACTTC. Its protein product is CASSQEQTGGYEQYF.

CDR3 region: CASSYSDRGEKLFF. The CDR3 coding sequence is TGTGCCAGCAGTTACTCGGACAGGGGGGAAAAACTGTTTTTT. The chain links TRBV6-6 to TRBJ1-4; 10 nucleotides agree with TRBD1. The CDR3 runs to 14 residues. V dropped 0 bases and J dropped 8; count of bases not matched to a gene: 0. CDR1 is MNHNY and CDR2 is SVGAGI in the germline V gene (reference sequence).

J is TRBJ2-1 and V is TRBV11-3, with 10 bases matching TRBD2. The CDR3 loop spans 16 amino acids. V lost 2 bases, J lost 4 bases, and 5 bases stayed unmatched. Germline V gives CDR1 SGHNT, CDR2 YENEEA. Here the CDR3 DNA reads TGTGCCAGCAGCTTAAGGTCGACTAGCGGGTACAATGAGCAGTTCTTC. It is translated as CASSLRSTSGYNEQFF.

In its sample, this clone was seen a few times. The gene calls are TRBV7-9 and TRBJ2-5, with TRBD1 matching 10 bases. This CDR3 has 14 amino acids. V dropped 5 bases and J dropped 7; count of bases not matched to a gene: 7. Germline-derived CDR1 and CDR2 are SEHNR and FQNEAQ (reference sequence). CDR3 coding DNA: TGTGCCAGCAGCCAAGACAGGGGGCGCGCGACCCAGTACTTC. This codes for CASSQDRGRATQYF.

The chain's CDR3 is CASSQVSGWDEKLFF. The CDR3 coding sequence is TGCGCCAGCAGCCAAGTTTCAGGGTGGGATGAAAAACTGTTTTTT. The chain has TRBV4-1 and TRBJ1-4; TRBD1 might be the D (5 bases). The CDR3 contains 15 residues. Germline loops: CDR1 MGHRA, CDR2 YSYEKL. V lost 1 base and J lost 6, with 12 bases in between.

This clone was seen a few times. CDR3 loop: CATGNYEQYF. The CDR3 DNA reads as TGTGCCACGGGGAACTACGAGCAGTACTTC. The chain uses TRBV10-3 and TRBJ2-5; the D gene is possibly TRBD2 (5 bases). With the DNA end fitting TRBJ2-7 better, the J assignment may be wrong. The CDR3 is 10 amino acids. CDR1 and CDR2 from the germline V gene are ENHRY and SYGVKD.

The chain recombines TRBV6-1 with TRBJ2-1; tentatively, D is TRBD2 (6 bases). Trimming pared 7 bases from V and 3 bases from J, leaving 16 bases between. CDR1 is MNHNS, CDR2 SASEGT, per germline. The CDR3 contains 15 residues. CDR3 sequence reads: CASTTGSGLYNEQFF. CDR3 DNA sequence: TGTGCCAGCACCACCGGGAGCGGACTCTACAATGAGCAGTTCTTC.

The CDR3 sequence is CSVKSSSYNEQFF. DNA for the CDR3: TGCAGCGTAAAGTCTAGCTCCTACAATGAGCAGTTCTTC. The genes are TRBV29-1 and TRBJ2-1; D remains ambiguous. V was trimmed by 6 bases and J by 0 bases, leaving 9 bases between them. The CDR3 is 13 residues long. Germline loops: CDR1 SQVTM, CDR2 ANQGSEA.

In this sample, this clone turned up once. The chain is built from TRBV5-4 and TRBJ1-2; tentatively, D is TRBD1 (6 bases). The V gene's germline CDR1 is SGHNT and CDR2 YYREEE (reference sequence). The V end lost 0 bases, the J end lost 1 base, and 10 bases lay between the germline ends. The length of the CDR3 is 15 residues. CDR3 in DNA: TGTGCCAGCAGCTTGGTCGGACAGCTTAACTATGGCTACACCTTC. As protein: CASSLVGQLNYGYTF. The whole variable domain, filled in from reference TRBV5-4 and TRBJ1-2, reads ETGVTQSPTHLIKTRGQQVTLRCSSQSGHNTVSWYQQALGQGPQFIFQYYREEENGRGNFPPRFSGLQFPNYSSELNVNALELDDSALYLCASSLVGQLNYGYTFGSGTRLTVV.

V is TRBV6-6 and J is TRBJ2-1, with no clear D. CDR1 and CDR2 (germline): MNHNY, SVGAGI (reference sequence). CDR3 length: 14 amino acids. Trimming took 2 bases from V and 5 from J, leaving 10 bases between them. The CDR3 region is CASSYRAFNNEQFF. The CDR3 DNA is TGTGCCAGCAGTTACCGCGCCTTTAACAATGAGCAGTTCTTC.